This is a list of T cell receptor beta chains from one sample in a study of blood T cell repertoires in COVID-19. Some clones are missing from TCRdb's copy, which holds only in-frame ones; the method was immunoSEQ multiplex PCR. The table has around 170,000 clones, approximately 83% seen once; the top ten hold 2.5% to 3.5%. Material for sequencing was peripheral blood. Receptors were obtained from a woman in her fifties or sixties with acute or convalescent COVID-19. Each CDR3 is given with its conserved first and last residue. The order of the fields is clone size, V gene, J gene, D gene, CDR3 DNA, CDR3 protein. D genes are given only for firm matches. Size is stated for part of the rows, as once, few or many counts, or as a class when the clone is expanded.

>NA|TRBV19|TRBJ2-3|NA
TGTGCCAGTAGTATAGTTGCGTCGAGCTATAGCACAGATACGCAGTATTTT
CASSIVASSYSTDTQYF
>NA|TRBV30|TRBJ2-5|NA
TGTGCCTGGAGGGGAGTGGGGGGTCGGGAGACCCAGTACTTC
CAWRGVGGRETQYF
>NA|TRBV11-2|TRBJ2-7|TRBD1
TGTGCCAGCAGCCACCCCGGACAGGGCTCCTACGAGCAGTACTTC
CASSHPGQGSYEQYF
>NA|TRBV7-2|TRBJ2-2|NA
TGTGCCAGCAGCTTAGAGGCGACTCTCGCGCGGGAGCTGTTTTTT
CASSLEATLARELFF
>NA|TRBV15|TRBJ1-4|NA
TGTGCCACCAGCAGAGTTGCCCCTACAGTGATAAATGAAAAACTGTTTTTT
CATSRVAPTVINEKLFF
>NA|TRBV6-4|TRBJ2-1|TRBD2
TGTGCCAGCAGCCTGACTAGCGGGGGGGCTAATGAGCAGTTCTTC
CASSLTSGGANEQFF
>NA|TRBV18|TRBJ2-2|NA
TGTGCCAGCTCAAATGTGGACATAACCGGGGAGCTGTTTTTT
CASSNVDITGELFF
>NA|TRBV5-4|TRBJ2-5|TRBD1
TGTGCCAGCAGCTTCGACAGGGGGGAGACCCAGTACTTC
CASSFDRGETQYF
>NA|TRBV7-3|TRBJ1-1|TRBD1
TGTGCCAGCAGCTTGGACAGGTACACTGAAGCTTTCTTT
CASSLDRYTEAFF
>few|TRBV15|TRBJ1-5|TRBD1
TGTGCCACCAGCAGGGGGCGGACAGGGGAATCTCAGCCCCAGCATTTT
CATSRGRTGESQPQHF
>NA|TRBV25-1|TRBJ1-2|TRBD1
TGTGCCAGCAGTGACCACCGGACAGGGGGCAGCTATGGCTACACCTTC
CASSDHRTGGSYGYTF
>few|TRBV11-3|TRBJ2-5|TRBD1
TGTGCCAGCAGCCCCGGGACAGGGATGGGCCAAGAGACCCAGTACTTC
CASSPGTGMGQETQYF
>NA|TRBV28|TRBJ1-6|NA
TGTGCCAGCAGGCCCGGACAGATCTATAATTCACCCCTCCACTTT
CASRPGQIYNSPLHF
>NA|TRBV29-1|TRBJ1-2|TRBD1
TGCAGCGTCCACATCGACAGGGGGCTTGGCTACACCTTC
CSVHIDRGLGYTF
>NA|TRBV5-6|TRBJ1-1|NA
TGTGCCAGCAGCTTAGGGGGGAACACTGAAGCTTTCTTT
CASSLGGNTEAFF
>NA|TRBV28|TRBJ1-6|NA
TGTGCCAGCTCGTATTCACCCCTCCACTTT
CASSYSPLHF
>NA|TRBV5-1|TRBJ2-1|NA
TGCGCCAGCAGCTTGGAGAAATCCCGGTACAATGAGCAGTTCTTC
CASSLEKSRYNEQFF
>NA|TRBV25-1|TRBJ1-2|NA
TGTGCCAGCAGTGGAGCCTATGGCTACACCTTC
CASSGAYGYTF
>NA|TRBV18|TRBJ2-2|NA
TGTGCCAGCTCCCCTAACTACAGGGACGGGGAGCTGTTTTTT
CASSPNYRDGELFF
>NA|TRBV5-4|TRBJ2-1|TRBD2
TGTGCCAGCAGCTTGGGACTAGCGGGGGGCTATGAGCAGTTCTTC
CASSLGLAGGYEQFF
>once|TRBV7-3|TRBJ2-1|TRBD2
TGTGCCAGCAGCTTAACCGGGGGGGCCCACAATGAGCAGTTCTTC
CASSLTGGAHNEQFF
>NA|TRBV7-9|TRBJ1-3|NA
TGTGCCAGCAGCCCCAAGTGGAGGCTCGGAAACACCATATATTTT
CASSPKWRLGNTIYF
>few|TRBV5-4|TRBJ1-2|NA
TGTGCCAGCAGCTTAGCGGGACTGGGAGGATCTGGCTACACCTTC
CASSLAGLGGSGYTF
>once|TRBV9|TRBJ2-7|TRBD1
TGTGCCAGCAGCCCACAAGCCGGGACAGTATACGAGCAGTACTTC
CASSPQAGTVYEQYF
>NA|TRBV11-2|TRBJ1-3|NA
TGTGCCAGCAGCTTAGTCACAGGGAACACCATATATTTT
CASSLVTGNTIYF
>NA|TRBV7-3|TRBJ1-1|TRBD1
TGTGCCAGCAGCCCAGGACAGGGAAAGGCTGAAGCTTTCTTT
CASSPGQGKAEAFF
>NA|TRBV5-5|TRBJ1-6|TRBD1
TGTGCCAGCAGCATAGGACAGGGGCCTGGTATAGGTTCACCCCTCCACTTT
CASSIGQGPGIGSPLHF
>NA|TRBV10-3|TRBJ1-5|NA
TGTGCCATCAGTGCGAGCGAGGGCAATCAGCCCCAGCATTTT
CAISASEGNQPQHF
>NA|TRBV5-1|TRBJ2-7|TRBD1
TGCGCCAGCAGCCCCCGGGACAGGGCCCCCTTATGGTTC
CASSPRDRAPLWF
>NA|TRBV5-6|TRBJ1-2|NA
TGTGCCAGCAGCTTTTTAACGGACTATGGCTACACCTTC
CASSFLTDYGYTF
>NA|TRBV25-1|TRBJ1-1|NA
TGTGCCAGCAGCTCCAGACAGGCGAGGGGTACTGAAGCTTTCTTT
CASSSRQARGTEAFF
>NA|TRBV5-5|TRBJ2-3|TRBD2
TGTGCCAGCAGCCCGGGACTAGCGGGGGGGCCGGATACGCAGTATTTT
CASSPGLAGGPDTQYF
>NA|TRBV4-2|TRBJ2-2|TRBD1
TGTGCCAGCAGCCTGTCGGACAGGGTGCGAAGCACCGGGGAGCTGTTTTTT
CASSLSDRVRSTGELFF
>NA|TRBV28|TRBJ1-2|NA
TGTGCCAGCAGTCTTTCAGGAAACTACTATGGCTACACCTTC
CASSLSGNYYGYTF
>NA|TRBV7-8|TRBJ1-5|NA
TGTGCCAGCAGCTTAGCTGGCGGCGGAGGGATCAAGCCCCAGCATTTT
CASSLAGGGGIKPQHF
>NA|TRBV5-1|TRBJ1-4|NA
TGCGCCAGCAGCTTGGATCGGGCAGGGATAGGAGAAAAACTGTTTTTT
CASSLDRAGIGEKLFF
>NA|TRBV7-8|TRBJ1-1|NA
TGTGCCAGCAGCTTACCCCGGGGTAAGGGGGATGAAGCTTTCTTT
CASSLPRGKGDEAFF
>NA|TRBV24-1|TRBJ1-2|TRBD1
TGTGCCACCAGTGACAGGGGGGTGGGGGACAGTTACGGCTACACCTTC
CATSDRGVGDSYGYTF
>NA|TRBV7-6|TRBJ1-4|NA
TGTGCCAGCAGCTTAGGTGCGGGGGTAACTAATGAAAAACTGTTTTTT
CASSLGAGVTNEKLFF
>few|TRBV19|TRBJ1-5|TRBD1
TGTGCCAGCGCTCCGGGACAGGGATATCAGCCCCAGCATTTT
CASAPGQGYQPQHF
>NA|TRBV7-2|TRBJ2-3|TRBD2
TGTGCCAGCAGCTTAGAGGCGGGGGGCCGGACAGATACGCAGTATTTT
CASSLEAGGRTDTQYF
>NA|TRBV10-3|TRBJ2-7|TRBD1
TGTGCCATCAGTTCGGATGACCCCGGGACAGGGGTCTACGAGCAGTACTTC
CAISSDDPGTGVYEQYF
>NA|TRBV7-9|TRBJ2-3|TRBD2
TGTGCCAGCAGCTTAGTAGCGGGGGGGCAAGATACGCAGTATTTT
CASSLVAGGQDTQYF
>NA|TRBV19|TRBJ1-1|NA
TGTGCCAGTAGACAACACCACAGGTTGGGCACTGAAGCTTTCTTT
CASRQHHRLGTEAFF
>once|TRBV7-2|TRBJ2-6|NA
TGTGCCAGCAGACTACCTGGGGCCAACGTCCTGACTTTC
CASRLPGANVLTF
>few|TRBV25-1|TRBJ1-4|NA
TGTGCCAGCAGTGATTTCACGGCGGGCCTTGAAAAACTGTTTTTT
CASSDFTAGLEKLFF
>NA|TRBV4-1|TRBJ1-2|NA
TGCGCCAGCAGCCAAGATGTGACACGCTCCAACTATGGCTACACCTTC
CASSQDVTRSNYGYTF
>NA|TRBV7-9|TRBJ1-5|TRBD1
TGTGCCAGCAGCGACACAGGGGATTCGAATCAGCCCCAGCATTTT
CASSDTGDSNQPQHF
>NA|TRBV10-1|TRBJ1-5|NA
TGCGCCAGCAGTGGATCAGGGGTCAATCAGCCCCAGCATTTT
CASSGSGVNQPQHF
>NA|TRBV3-1/TRBV3-2|TRBJ2-3|NA
TGTGCCAGCACCTCCTTCCGTGGACAGCTTCCTAGCACAGATACGCAGTATTTT
CASTSFRGQLPSTDTQYF
>NA|TRBV27|TRBJ2-7|TRBD2
TGTGCCAGCAGTCCGGGACTAGCGGGGACCTACGAGCAGTACTTC
CASSPGLAGTYEQYF
>once|TRBV18|TRBJ1-5|NA
TGTGCCAGCTCACCAACAGAGAGTCGCAATCAGCCCCAGCATTTT
CASSPTESRNQPQHF
>NA|TRBV2|TRBJ1-1|NA
TGTGCCAGCAGCCGGGAGGGGAACACTGAAGCTTTCTTT
CASSREGNTEAFF